The 21 T cell receptor beta chains reported below all come from one sample, sequenced in a study of CD8+ T cells in alopecia areata. TCR sequencing used cDNA made by reverse transcription of extracted RNA. The protocol was immunoSEQ multiplex PCR, while the TCRdb copy is restricted to in-frame clones and leaves out a portion. The sample holds approximately 280,000 clones, 58% seen once. Treatment given: oral pan-JAK inhibitor, 5-10 mg twice daily. The specimen was CD4+ T cells sorted from blood, collected at week 24, from a patient treated with tofacitinib. The receptors here all came from a human donor with alopecia areata.

The J gene is TRBJ1-5, the V gene TRBV23-1; TRBD1 agrees at 7 bases. TRBV23-1 is noted as an ORF with a role that remains uncertain. Unmatched junction bases numbered 7, after V lost 4 bases and J lost 4 bases. There are 15 residues in the CDR3. The CDR3 loop reads CASSREGGQNQPQHF. DNA for the CDR3: TGCGCCAGCAGTCGCGAAGGGGGCCAGAATCAGCCCCAGCATTTT.

This chain joins TRBV30 and TRBJ2-1; 9 bases align to TRBD1. Germline assignment: CDR1 GTSNPN and CDR2 SVGIG (reference sequence). CDR3 length: 15 residues. The junction had 13 bases not matched to a gene; V was cut back by 4 bases and J by 9 bases. In nucleotides, the CDR3 is TGTGCCTGGACCCACGGACAGGGGTATTACGTTGAGCAGTTCTTC. This gives the protein CAWTHGQGYYVEQFF.

CDR3 amino acids: CASSFGSPGTYEQYF. CDR3 in DNA: TGCGCCAGCAGCTTCGGCAGTCCCGGGACCTACGAGCAGTACTTC. This chain joins TRBV5-1 and TRBJ2-7; possibly TRBD2 for D (5 bases). Between the trimmed V and J ends, which lost 2 bases and 2 bases, there was a span of 14 bases. This CDR3 is 15 amino acids long. Germline assignment: CDR1 SGHRS and CDR2 YFSETQ.

The chain joins TRBV5-4 to TRBJ2-5; TRBD2 matches 9 bases. The CDR3 consists of 15 residues. The V gene's germline CDR1 is SGHNT and CDR2 YYREEE (reference sequence). With V trimmed by 1 base and J by 3 bases, 4 bases remained unmatched. The CDR3 is CASSLPAGGEETQYF. CDR3 in DNA: TGTGCCAGCAGCTTGCCAGCGGGGGGAGAAGAGACCCAGTACTTC.

This clone was counted a single time. V usage is TRBV30 and J usage is TRBJ1-5; D gene uncertain. Deletions cut 0 bases from V and 7 bases from J, with 7 bases between. Germline values: CDR1 GTSNPN, CDR2 SVGIG (reference sequence). The CDR3 is 12 amino acids. CDR3 in amino acids: CAWSVSGQPQHF. The CDR3 DNA reads as TGTGCCTGGAGTGTGTCCGGGCAGCCCCAGCATTTT.

This chain links TRBV6-6 with TRBJ2-3, with 10 bases identical to TRBD2. Trimming took 6 bases from V and 6 from J; bases not matched to a gene: 6. Germline V gene data show CDR1 as MNHNY and CDR2 as SVGAGI (reference sequence). The length of the CDR3 is 14 residues. The CDR3, as DNA: TGTGCCAGCAGCCGAGGGACTAGCGAGGATACGCAGTATTTT. The encoded protein is CASSRGTSEDTQYF.

This clone was observed once. This chain connects TRBV4-2 to TRBJ2-3, with 7 bases matching TRBD2. Germline CDR1 LGHNA, CDR2 YNFKEQ. The CDR3 covers 17 residues. The trim removed 1 base at V and 4 bases at J, leaving 11 bases unmatched. The CDR3 loop is CASSQAIRKRGSDTQYF. The CDR3 DNA is TGTGCCAGCAGCCAAGCTATACGGAAGCGGGGCTCAGATACGCAGTATTTT.

In its sample, this clone was seen a few times. The chain combines TRBV19 with TRBJ1-5, with 8 nucleotides matching TRBD1. This CDR3 is 13 amino acids long. The V gene's germline CDR1 is LNHDA and CDR2 SQIVND (reference sequence). J gave up 2 bases and V 6 bases, and 0 bases lay outside the gene matches. CDR3 nucleotides: TGTGCCAGTAGGGGACAGGGCAATCAGCCCCAGCATTTT. It codes for CASRGQGNQPQHF.

The V and J genes are TRBV7-3 and TRBJ2-1, with D perhaps TRBD2 (6 bases). The CDR3 totals 17 residues. V lost 5 bases and J 5 bases, leaving 22 bases between the germline ends. Per the germline V gene, CDR1 is SGHTA and CDR2 is FQGTGA. The CDR3 coding sequence is TGTGCCAGCAGCCCCTACCCAGGGAGCGGGCGTAACAATGAGCAGTTCTTC. Residues: CASSPYPGSGRNNEQFF.

The chain uses TRBV5-1 and TRBJ2-7, with D maybe TRBD2 (5 bases). Per the germline V gene, CDR1 is SGHRS and CDR2 is YFSETQ. The ends were cut back, 4 bases at V and 5 bases at J, with 16 bases in the middle. The CDR3 totals 14 residues. Here the CDR3 DNA reads TGCGCCAGCAGCCGGCTTAGCGCTGGCAACGAGCAGTACTTC. It specifies CASSRLSAGNEQYF.

The rearrangement links TRBV13 to TRBJ1-6; D is possibly TRBD1 (5 bases). CDR3 length: 16 residues. CDR1 and CDR2 from the germline V gene are PRHDT and FYEKMQ (reference sequence). V was shortened by 3 bases and J by 9 bases, with 18 bases between the two germline ends. CDR3: CASSFRTGRQGSPLHF. The CDR3 nucleotides are TGTGCCAGCAGCTTTAGGACCGGGAGGCAGGGTTCACCCCTCCACTTT.

The V gene is TRBV2, the J gene TRBJ1-2; D unresolved. V was pared by 3 bases and J by 1 base, with 9 bases between. The length of the CDR3 is 14 residues. CDR1 and CDR2 from the germline V gene are SNHLY and FYNNEI. The chain's CDR3 is CASSEMEFNYGYTF. As DNA, the CDR3 is TGTGCCAGCAGTGAGATGGAGTTTAACTATGGCTACACCTTC.

This clone appeared a few times. The rearrangement links TRBV4-1 to TRBJ1-2; D is uncertain. This CDR3 is built from 12 residues. Germline loops: CDR1 MGHRA, CDR2 YSYEKL. Trimming stripped 0 bases from V and 10 bases from J, with 9 bases between. The CDR3 nucleotides read TGCGCCAGCAGCCAAGAGGAACCACACTACACCTTC. Its protein is CASSQEEPHYTF.

The chain joins TRBV30 to TRBJ2-5; weak D call: TRBD2 (5 bases). The CDR3 consists of 12 residues. Deletions cut 8 bases from V and 9 bases from J, with 19 bases between. The germline CDR1 and CDR2 sequences are GTSNPN and SVGIG (reference sequence). The CDR3 here is CAVSTTAVAQYF. The CDR3 bases are TGTGCCGTCTCGACTACCGCGGTGGCCCAGTACTTC.

The CDR3 coding sequence is TGTGCCAGCAGCTTGTTTGGCAATCAGCCCCAGCATTTT. It encodes CASSLFGNQPQHF. The chain links TRBV5-6 to TRBJ1-5, with unresolved D. CDR1 and CDR2 from the germline V gene are SGHDT and YYEEEE. The CDR3 consists of 13 residues. V lost 1 base and J 2 bases, leaving 4 bases between the germline ends.

With respect to this clone: Germline and junction disagree at one end, which may indicate a read error. The J gene is TRBJ2-7, the V gene TRBV18, with TRBD1 matching over 8 bases. From germline, CDR1 is KGHSH and CDR2 LQKENI. This CDR3 is built from 13 residues. The CDR3 DNA sequence: TGTGCCAGCTCACCACTCGGACAGGGCGGTCAGACTTTC. It is translated as CASSPLGQGGQTF.

The chain links TRBV30 to TRBJ1-5; no reliable D call. The germline V gene encodes CDR1 GTSNPN and CDR2 SVGIG (reference sequence). V was trimmed by 4 bases and J by 2 bases, leaving 12 bases between them. The CDR3 has 14 residues. The CDR3 DNA is TGTGCCTGGAATCGAGGGAACGGCAATCAGCCCCAGCATTTT. This gives the protein CAWNRGNGNQPQHF.

The chain employs TRBV4-3 and TRBJ1-1; D is unclear. V lost 8 bases and J lost 5, with 12 bases in between. Germline CDR1 reads LGHNA; CDR2 reads YSLEER. The CDR3 is 12 residues long. The CDR3 nucleotides read TGCGCCAGCCCAAAAGGGCGAACTGAAGCTTTCTTT. It yields the protein CASPKGRTEAFF.

This clone was detected a few times. The CDR3 region is CASRAYGYTF. In nucleotides, the CDR3 is TGTGCCTCTCGGGCCTATGGCTACACCTTC. The chain joins TRBV30 to TRBJ1-2; D is unresolved. V lost 7 bases and J 4 bases, leaving 7 bases between the germline ends. Per the germline V gene, CDR1 is GTSNPN and CDR2 is SVGIG (reference sequence). This CDR3 spans 10 amino acids.

In regard to this clone: One end of the junction is discordant with germline, which a read error may explain. The chain recombines TRBV29-1 with TRBJ2-1; D is perhaps TRBD1 (6 bases). Germline V CDR1 and CDR2: SQVTM, ANQGSEA. This CDR3 has 12 amino acids. DNA for the CDR3: TGCAGCATTGACAGGAACTACAATGAGCAGTTCTTC. This sequence encodes CSIDRNYNEQFF.

This clone has just a few counts. The chain combines TRBV10-3 with TRBJ2-1; TRBD1 matches at 8 bases. The CDR3 runs 13 residues. CDR1 is ENHRY, CDR2 SYGVKD, per germline. V dropped 8 bases and J dropped 10; count of bases not matched to a gene: 10. The CDR3 DNA sequence: TGTGCCATCGTTGGGCAGGGGGCCTGGGAGCAGTTCTTC. It translates to CAIVGQGAWEQFF.